A selection of T cell receptor beta chains follows, all from one sample in a study of blood T cell repertoires in COVID-19. TCRdb keeps only in-frame clones here, not all; method: immunoSEQ multiplex PCR. The sample includes about 250,000 clones, around 90% of them seen just once. Sequenced input: peripheral blood. These receptors were taken from a man aged 18 to 35 with active or convalescent COVID-19. Each CDR3 is given with its conserved first and last residue. The order of the fields is clone size, J gene, D gene, V gene, CDR3 DNA, CDR3 protein. A D gene is named only where the DNA matches it firmly. Where a row states a size, it is once, few, many or the class of an expanded clone; other rows omit it.

.	TRBJ2-5	.	TRBV5-8	TGTGCCAGTGGAGGTAGGGTCAGTCCTCGAGAGACCCAGTACTTC	CASGGRVSPRETQYF
.	TRBJ2-1	TRBD2	TRBV11-3	TGTGCCAGCAGCCCGGGACTAGCGAGGTACAATGAGCAGTTCTTC	CASSPGLARYNEQFF
once	TRBJ2-2	.	TRBV19	TGTGCCAGTAGTATCCGGCGGCTGAACACCGGGGAGCTGTTTTTT	CASSIRRLNTGELFF
.	TRBJ2-5	TRBD2	TRBV7-8	TGTGCCAGCAGCCAATATAGCGGGGGGACCAAAGAGACCCAGTACTTC	CASSQYSGGTKETQYF
.	TRBJ1-2	TRBD1	TRBV19	TGTGCCAGTAGTATAAGGGACAGGTTCCACTCGCGGTATGGCTACACCTTC	CASSIRDRFHSRYGYTF
.	TRBJ2-7	TRBD1	TRBV30	TGTGCCTGGAGTCGGCAGGGGGTTGGGGGGCAGTACTTC	CAWSRQGVGGQYF
.	TRBJ2-7	TRBD1	TRBV10-2	TGCGCCAGCAGTGAGTTCCAGGGGGCCTACGAGCAGTACTTC	CASSEFQGAYEQYF
.	TRBJ2-3	.	TRBV10-3	TGTGCCATCAGCCTAACCGCAGGGACAGATACGCAGTATTTT	CAISLTAGTDTQYF
.	TRBJ1-3	.	TRBV6-5	TGTGCCAGCATCCCGCCCGGGGGGGGAAACACCATATATTTT	CASIPPGGGNTIYF
.	TRBJ1-4	.	TRBV9	TGTGCCAGCAGCGTAGATAGTAACAGGGTTGAAAAACTGTTTTTT	CASSVDSNRVEKLFF
.	TRBJ1-2	.	TRBV28	TGTGCCAGCAGTCCGCTCCCGGACGGGGAAGGCTATGGCTACACCTTC	CASSPLPDGEGYGYTF
few	TRBJ1-5	.	TRBV2	TGTGCCAGCAGTTTGCTGACTTCCAATCAGCCCCAGCATTTT	CASSLLTSNQPQHF
.	TRBJ1-4	.	TRBV30	TGTGCCTGGAGTGTTACCCGGAGAACACCCCCAACTAATGAAAAACTGTTTTTT	CAWSVTRRTPPTNEKLFF
.	TRBJ2-1	.	TRBV9	TGTGCCAGCAGCGTAGACGGCAGGGCGAATGTGAATGAGCAGTTCTTC	CASSVDGRANVNEQFF